This TCR beta chain is from a study of cytomegalovirus exposure and HLA in healthy donors. With 60 Vbeta and 13 Jbeta primers, the PCR was carried out. Clones were sequenced by immunoSEQ multiplex PCR, and TCRdb holds only the in-frame ones, with some missing. This table holds about 57,000 clones, roughly 84% found once. This clone was seen more than once but under ten times. Its matching antigen is unknown. Overall study findings and caveats: Most CMV-associated TCR beta chains appeared HLA-restricted in a later analysis.

The sequence was collected from a man aged 30-40 years in good health and CMV-seronegative. Sequencing was carried out using PBMCs.

The CDR3 loop reads CASSPTSGQETQYF. Here the CDR3 DNA reads TGTGCCAGCAGCCCAACTAGCGGCCAAGAGACCCAGTACTTC. The rearrangement links TRBV4-2 to TRBJ2-5; 8 bases are a match to TRBD2. After removal of 4 bases from V and 1 base from J, the junction contained 2 bases not matched to a gene. The CDR3 spans 14 residues. From germline, CDR1 is LGHNA and CDR2 YNFKEQ.